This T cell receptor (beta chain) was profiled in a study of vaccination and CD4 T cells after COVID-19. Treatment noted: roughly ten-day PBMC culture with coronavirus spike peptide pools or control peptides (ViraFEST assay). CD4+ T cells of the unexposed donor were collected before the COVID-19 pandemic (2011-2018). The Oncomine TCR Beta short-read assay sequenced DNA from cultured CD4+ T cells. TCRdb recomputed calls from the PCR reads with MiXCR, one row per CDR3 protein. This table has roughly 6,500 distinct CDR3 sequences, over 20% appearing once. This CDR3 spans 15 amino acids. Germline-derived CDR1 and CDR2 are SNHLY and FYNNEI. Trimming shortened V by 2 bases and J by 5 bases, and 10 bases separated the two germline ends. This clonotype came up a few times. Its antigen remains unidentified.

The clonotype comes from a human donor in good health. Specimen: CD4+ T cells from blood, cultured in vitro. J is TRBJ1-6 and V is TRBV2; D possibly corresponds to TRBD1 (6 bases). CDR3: CASSERGAHNSPLHF. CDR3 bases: TGTGCCAGCAGTGAAAGGGGGGCTCATAATTCACCCCTCCACTTT. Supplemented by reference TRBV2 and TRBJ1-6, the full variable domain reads EPEVTQTPSHQVTQMGQEVILRCVPISNHLYFYWYRQILGQKVEFLVSFYNNEISEKSEIFDDQFSVERPDGSNFTLKIRSTKLEDSAMYFCASSERGAHNSPLHFGNGTRLTVT.